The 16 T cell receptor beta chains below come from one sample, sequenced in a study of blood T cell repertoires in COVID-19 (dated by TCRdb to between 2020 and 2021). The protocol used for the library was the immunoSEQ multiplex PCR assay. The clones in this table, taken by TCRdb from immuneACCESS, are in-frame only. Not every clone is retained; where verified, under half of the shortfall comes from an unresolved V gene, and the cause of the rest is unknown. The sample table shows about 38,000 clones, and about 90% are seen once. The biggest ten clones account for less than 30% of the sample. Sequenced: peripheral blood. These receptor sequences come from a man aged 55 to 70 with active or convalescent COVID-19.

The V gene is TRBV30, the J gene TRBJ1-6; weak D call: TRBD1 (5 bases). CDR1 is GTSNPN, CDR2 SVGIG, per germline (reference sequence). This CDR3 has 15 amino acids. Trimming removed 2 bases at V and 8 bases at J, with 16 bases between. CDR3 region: CAWSLWGLIDSPLHF. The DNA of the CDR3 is TGTGCCTGGAGTCTGTGGGGACTTATTGATTCACCCCTCCACTTT.

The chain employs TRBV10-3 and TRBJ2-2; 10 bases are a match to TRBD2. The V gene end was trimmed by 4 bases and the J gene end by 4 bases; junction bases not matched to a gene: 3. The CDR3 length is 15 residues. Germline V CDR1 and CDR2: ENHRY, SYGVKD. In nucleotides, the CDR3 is TGTGCCATCAGTGGAGGGACTAGCGTCACCGGGGAGCTGTTTTTT. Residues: CAISGGTSVTGELFF.

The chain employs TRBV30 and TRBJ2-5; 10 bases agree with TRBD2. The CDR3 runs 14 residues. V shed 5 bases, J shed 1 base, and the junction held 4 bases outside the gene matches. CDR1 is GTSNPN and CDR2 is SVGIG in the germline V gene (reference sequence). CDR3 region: CAWGRLAGQETQYF. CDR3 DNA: TGTGCCTGGGGTCGACTAGCGGGCCAAGAGACCCAGTACTTC.

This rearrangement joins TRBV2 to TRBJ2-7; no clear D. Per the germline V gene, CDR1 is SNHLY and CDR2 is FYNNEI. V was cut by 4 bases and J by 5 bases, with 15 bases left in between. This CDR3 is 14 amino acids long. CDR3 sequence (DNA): TGTGCCAGCAGTGTTCACCCCGCGGTGGACGAGCAGTACTTC. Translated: CASSVHPAVDEQYF.

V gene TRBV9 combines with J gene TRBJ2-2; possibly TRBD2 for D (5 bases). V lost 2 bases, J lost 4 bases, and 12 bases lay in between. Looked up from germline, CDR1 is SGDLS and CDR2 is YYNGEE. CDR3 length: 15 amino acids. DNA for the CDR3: TGTGCCAGCAGCGTTGGGCGGGCAAGCACCGGGGAGCTGTTTTTT. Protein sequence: CASSVGRASTGELFF.

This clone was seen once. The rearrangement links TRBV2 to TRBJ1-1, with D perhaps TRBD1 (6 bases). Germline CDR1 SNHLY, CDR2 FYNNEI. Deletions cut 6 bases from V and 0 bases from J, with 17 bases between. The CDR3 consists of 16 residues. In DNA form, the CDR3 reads TGTGCCAGCAGCAGAAGACAGGTGTTCATGAACACTGAAGCTTTCTTT. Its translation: CASSRRQVFMNTEAFF.

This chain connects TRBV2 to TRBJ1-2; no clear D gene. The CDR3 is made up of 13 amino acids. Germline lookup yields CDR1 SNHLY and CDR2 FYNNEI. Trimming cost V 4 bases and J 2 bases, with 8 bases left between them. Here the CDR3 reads CASSVEQNYGYTF. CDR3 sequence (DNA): TGTGCCAGCAGTGTGGAACAGAACTATGGCTACACCTTC.

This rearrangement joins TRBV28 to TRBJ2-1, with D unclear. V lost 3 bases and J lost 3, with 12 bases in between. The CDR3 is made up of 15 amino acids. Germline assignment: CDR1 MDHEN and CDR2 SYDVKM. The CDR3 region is CASSFIQAGYNEQFF. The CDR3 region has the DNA TGTGCCAGCAGTTTTATCCAGGCCGGCTACAATGAGCAGTTCTTC.

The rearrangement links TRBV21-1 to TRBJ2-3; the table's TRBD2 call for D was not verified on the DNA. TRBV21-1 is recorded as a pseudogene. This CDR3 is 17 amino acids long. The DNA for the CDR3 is TGTGCCAGCAGCAAATCCCCAGGGCGGGGTAGCACAGATACGCAGTATTTT. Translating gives CASSKSPGRGSTDTQYF.

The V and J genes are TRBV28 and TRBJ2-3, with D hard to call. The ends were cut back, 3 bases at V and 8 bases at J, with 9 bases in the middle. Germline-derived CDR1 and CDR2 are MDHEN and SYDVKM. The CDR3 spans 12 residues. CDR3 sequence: CASSLKSGTQYF. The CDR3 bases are TGTGCCAGCAGTTTGAAGTCAGGTACGCAGTATTTT. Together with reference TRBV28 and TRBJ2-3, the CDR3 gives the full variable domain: DVKVTQSSRYLVKRTGEKVFLECVQDMDHENMFWYRQDPGLGLRLIYFSYDVKMKEKGDIPEGYSVSREKKERFSLILESASTNQTSMYLCASSLKSGTQYFGPGTRLTVL.

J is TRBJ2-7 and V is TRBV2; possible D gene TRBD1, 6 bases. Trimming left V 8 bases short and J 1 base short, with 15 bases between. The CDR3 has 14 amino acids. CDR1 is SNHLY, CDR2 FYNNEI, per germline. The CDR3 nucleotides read TGTGCCAGCTCAGGGGAGACACTATCCTACGAGCAGTACTTC. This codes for CASSGETLSYEQYF. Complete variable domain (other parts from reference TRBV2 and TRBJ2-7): EPEVTQTPSHQVTQMGQEVILRCVPISNHLYFYWYRQILGQKVEFLVSFYNNEISEKSEIFDDQFSVERPDGSNFTLKIRSTKLEDSAMYFCASSGETLSYEQYFGPGTRLTVT.

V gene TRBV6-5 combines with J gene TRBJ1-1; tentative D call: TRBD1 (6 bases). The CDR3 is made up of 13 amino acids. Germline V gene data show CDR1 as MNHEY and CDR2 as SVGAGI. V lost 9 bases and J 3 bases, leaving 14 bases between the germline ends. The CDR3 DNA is TGTGCCAGTAGTCGACAGGCCTACACTGAAGCTTTCTTT. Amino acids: CASSRQAYTEAFF.

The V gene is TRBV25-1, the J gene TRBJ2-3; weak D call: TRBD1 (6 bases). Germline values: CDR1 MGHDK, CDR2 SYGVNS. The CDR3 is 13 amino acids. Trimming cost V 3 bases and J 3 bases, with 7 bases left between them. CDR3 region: CASSDRGTDTQYF. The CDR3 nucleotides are TGTGCCAGCAGTGACAGGGGTACAGATACGCAGTATTTT.

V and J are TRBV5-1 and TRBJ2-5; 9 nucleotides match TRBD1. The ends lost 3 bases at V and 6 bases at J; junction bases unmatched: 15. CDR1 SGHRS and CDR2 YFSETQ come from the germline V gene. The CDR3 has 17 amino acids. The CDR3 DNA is TGCGCCAGCAGCTCCGGAAGTGGACAGGGGAAAAGGAAGACCCAGTACTTC. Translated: CASSSGSGQGKRKTQYF.

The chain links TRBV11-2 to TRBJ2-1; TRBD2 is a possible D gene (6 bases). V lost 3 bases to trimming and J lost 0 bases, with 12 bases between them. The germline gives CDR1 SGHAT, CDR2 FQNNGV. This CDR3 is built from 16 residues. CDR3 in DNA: TGTGCCAGCAGCTTTCCGGACTATAGCTCCTACAATGAGCAGTTCTTC. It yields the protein CASSFPDYSSYNEQFF. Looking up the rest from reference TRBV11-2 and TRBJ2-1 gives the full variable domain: EAGVAQSPRYKIIEKRQSVAFWCNPISGHATLYWYQQILGQGPKLLIQFQNNGVVDDSQLPKDRFSAERLKGVDSTLKIQPAKLEDSAVYLCASSFPDYSSYNEQFFGPGTRLTVL.

CDR3 amino acids: CASRRHRGFDEKLFF. DNA of the CDR3: TGTGCCAGCAGGCGTCACAGGGGATTCGATGAAAAACTGTTTTTT. The rearrangement uses TRBV2 and TRBJ1-4; 7 positions match TRBD1. The J segment lost 6 bases and the V segment lost 6 bases, leaving 10 bases of the junction unmatched. The CDR3 runs 15 residues. Germline CDR1 is SNHLY and CDR2 is FYNNEI.